Detailed here is one T cell receptor beta chain. This clone was counted a single time. Its recognized antigen is unknown. No base-level quality is on record; no much larger clone is a single base apart. These data come from a study of blood T cell repertoires in COVID-19 (TCRdb year 2020). Study-level background: Samples from collaborators originated in the United States, Italy and Spain and spanned both the acute and convalescent phases of COVID-19. Where available, HLA class I and class II types were obtained from metadata supplied by the sample provider rather than from assay-based typing. The samples were drawn from the first 160 participants of the ongoing ImmuneRACE study and from 1,254 subjects provided by 6 global collaborators. The dataset comprised deeply sampled blood TCRbeta repertoires from subjects exposed to, actively infected with, or recovered from COVID-19. The material from the prospective study consisted of cDNA or gDNA derived from T cells, B-cell-depleted T cells, or PBMCs. The repertoires were released in a freely available public database meant as a resource for research on the immune response to SARS-CoV-2. The sample metadata nearly always contained a de-identified subject ID, COVID-19 status, age in years and sex.

General findings and caveats noted by the study authors: The amount of clinical and demographic metadata varied by source and participant and was provided uncurated.

After removal of 3 bases from V and 3 bases from J, the junction retains 13 bases not matched to a gene. The CDR3 covers 19 residues, taking in both the cysteine and the phenylalanine. CDR3 DNA only is kept here, 57 bases in frame from base 1. The germline V gene (reference sequence) provides CDR1 LNHDA and CDR2 SQIVND. TCRbeta CDR3 regions were amplified from genomic DNA using the immunoSEQ Assay, a bias-controlled multiplex PCR. Regarding the original processing steps: The number of nucleated cells in each sample was estimated from the amplification of reference gene primers within the assay. To quantify the absolute abundance of each unique TCRbeta CDR3 rearrangement, sequence reads were collapsed and filtered. For each sample, productive Simpson clonality was calculated by taking the square root of Simpson's diversity index across productive rearrangements. Drawn from immuneACCESS, this table holds only the in-frame rearrangements with V and J called that TCRdb kept. Clones are partly lost; checked studies trace under half to an unresolved V gene and leave the rest unexplained. The DNA gave D and trimming, while V, J and clone size come from that table. This sample is represented by 72,000 or so clones; around 86% of them were singletons. The ten biggest clones cover approximately 14% of the sample.

Each collaborating institution followed its own protocols to collect whole blood in K2EDTA tubes. For TCRbeta analysis, collaborators shipped samples in one of three forms: frozen whole blood, isolated PBMCs, or DNA extracted from either of those sample types. This clonotype originated in a woman aged 55-75 years with acute or convalescent COVID-19. The chain was built from TRBV19 and TRBJ2-5, with 13 junctional bases fitting TRBD2. Source material: peripheral blood. The bases are TGTGCCAGTAGTATGAGTAGGCGACTAGCGGGGGGTTCAGAAGAGACCCAGTACTTC. Translation gives CASSMSRRLAGGSEETQYF.